This T cell receptor (beta chain) is drawn from a study of cytotoxic CD8 clonotypes in ibrutinib-treated CLL. Study conclusions and caveats: Contraction or stability on treatment characterized the public clonotypes, which were uncommon. The times at which samples were taken varied between sustained-remission and progressing patients. Higher circulating CD8+ T-cell counts strongly accompanied higher baseline clonality, above age-matched healthy donors.

Concerning this clone itself: The antigen is undetermined.

The method was immunoSEQ multiplex PCR; TCRdb's version includes in-frame clones alone and lacks a portion of them. This table holds about 28,000 clones, 45% to 65% found once. Extraction of approximately 2 micrograms of genomic DNA from cryopreserved PBMCs supplied material for TCR beta libraries. Deletions cut 1 base from V and 6 bases from J, with 13 bases between. The CDR3 is made up of 14 amino acids. Germline V lookup: CDR1 LNHNV, CDR2 YYDKDF (reference sequence). The rearrangement uses TRBV15 and TRBJ2-7; possible D gene TRBD1, 5 bases. The receptor was isolated from a human donor with chronic lymphocytic leukemia. The sequences come from PBMCs, collected before ibrutinib treatment. This CDR3 reads CATSRGQQEVEQYF. Here the CDR3 DNA reads TGTGCCACCAGCAGAGGACAGCAGGAAGTCGAGCAGTACTTC.